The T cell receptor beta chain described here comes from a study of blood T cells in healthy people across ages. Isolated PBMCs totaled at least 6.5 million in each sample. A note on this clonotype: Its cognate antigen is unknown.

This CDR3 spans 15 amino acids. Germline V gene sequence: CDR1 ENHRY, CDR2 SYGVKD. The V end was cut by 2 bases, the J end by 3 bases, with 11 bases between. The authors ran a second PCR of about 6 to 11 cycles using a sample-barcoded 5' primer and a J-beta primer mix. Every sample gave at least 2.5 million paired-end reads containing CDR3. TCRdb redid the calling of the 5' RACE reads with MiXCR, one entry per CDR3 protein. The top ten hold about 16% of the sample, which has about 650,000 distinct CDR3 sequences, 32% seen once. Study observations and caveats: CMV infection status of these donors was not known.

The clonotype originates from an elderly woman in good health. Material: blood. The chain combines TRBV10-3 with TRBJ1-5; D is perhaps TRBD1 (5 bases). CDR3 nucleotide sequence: TGTGCCATCAGTGAGAAGGGGCCGTCCAATCAGCCCCAGCATTTT. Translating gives CAISEKGPSNQPQHF.